The T cell receptor beta chain under discussion was sequenced for a study of long-term antiretroviral therapy in people with HIV. On this clone itself: The antigen is unknown.

Regarding the study as a whole: Repertoires with HIV possessed tighter CDR3 length spans than those of controls. Investigators report no available data on ART adherence, viral resistance or therapy changes.

Trimming stripped 0 bases from V and 5 bases from J, with 10 bases between. The CDR3 is 15 residues long. CDR1 and CDR2 (germline): SGHDN, FVKESK. Specimens carried roughly 0.9-10 million cryopreserved PBMC before DNA extraction. Runs used v3.0 of the immunoSEQ assay and were done at survey level. Profiled with immunoSEQ multiplex PCR; TCRdb holds only in-frame clones, not every one. The profile covers about 35,000 clones, with 90% to 95% appearing a single time and roughly 3.9% taken by the ten largest. Sequencing used unsorted PBMCs, obtained 4.1 years after starting antiretroviral therapy. The chain links TRBV14 to TRBJ1-4, with unresolved D. This sequence originates from a woman aged 45-65 years with HIV. This CDR3 reads CASSQDGFPNEKLFF. The CDR3 bases are TGTGCCAGCAGCCAAGACGGGTTTCCAAATGAAAAACTGTTTTTT.